This T cell receptor beta chain was sequenced for a study of blood T cells in healthy people across ages. Through a sample-barcoded 5' primer and a J-beta primer mix, a second PCR was run for roughly 6 to 11 cycles. CDR3-containing paired-end reads numbered at least 3 million in each sample. TCRdb itself ran the 5' RACE reads through MiXCR, one entry per CDR3 protein. This table has 750,000 to 850,000 distinct CDR3 sequences, around a quarter appearing once. As to this clonotype: One end of the junction is discordant with germline, which a read error may explain.

The CDR3 consists of 15 residues. The germline V gene has CDR1 SGHTA and CDR2 FQGNSA. Separately, the same data were catalogued under a study of T cells of mothers and their children.

The sample comprised blood. The chain couples TRBV7-2 to TRBJ1-5, with 9 bases identical to TRBD1. The origin of this receptor is a boy aged 5-17 years in good health. The DNA for the CDR3 is TGTGCCAGCAGCCCCGGGACAGGGATTTTTCAGCCTCAGCATTTT. Encoded protein: CASSPGTGIFQPQHF.